This T cell receptor beta chain was observed in a study of T cells in Graves' hyperthyroidism and ophthalmopathy. Study at large: Peripheral blood samples were taken at initial diagnosis, prior to any treatment. Regarding the study as a whole: Also found in blood were most expanded thyroid clonotypes above 0.001. Stable hyperthyroidism was separated from ophthalmopathy by a model based on 13 V-J features.

This clonotype was detected many times. Its specificity is not known. Amplified regions were TCR beta CDR3 sequences from RNA transcripts. HTBI primers were employed in a first-round RT-PCR of the TCR CDR3. TCRdb recomputed calls from the multiplex PCR reads with MiXCR, one row per CDR3 protein. The sample has hundreds of thousands of distinct CDR3 sequences, under 15% seen once. The PBMCs studied were ones that came from about 10 ml fresh peripheral blood. CDR3 size: 14 residues. The junction had 2 bases not matched to a gene; V was cut back by 1 base and J by 4 bases. Sequencing was performed on blood. The genes are TRBV12-3 or TRBV12-4 and TRBJ2-5; TRBD1 agrees at 8 bases. The TCR was taken from a woman aged 40 to 50 with Graves' ophthalmopathy. CDR3 coding DNA: TGTGCCAGCAGTTTAGGTCAGGGGGCAGAGACCCAGTACTTC. Its protein product is CASSLGQGAETQYF.